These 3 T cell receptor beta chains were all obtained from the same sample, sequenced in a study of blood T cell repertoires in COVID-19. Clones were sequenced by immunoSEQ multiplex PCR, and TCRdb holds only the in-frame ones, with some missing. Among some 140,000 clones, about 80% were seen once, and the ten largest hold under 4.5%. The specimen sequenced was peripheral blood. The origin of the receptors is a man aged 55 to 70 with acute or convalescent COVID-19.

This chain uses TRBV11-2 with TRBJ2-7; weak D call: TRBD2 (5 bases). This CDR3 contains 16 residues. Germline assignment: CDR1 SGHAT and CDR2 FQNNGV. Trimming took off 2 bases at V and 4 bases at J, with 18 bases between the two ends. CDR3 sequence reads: CASSLYSASGEYEQYF. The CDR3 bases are TGTGCCAGCAGCTTATATAGCGCCTCCGGGGAATACGAGCAGTACTTC.

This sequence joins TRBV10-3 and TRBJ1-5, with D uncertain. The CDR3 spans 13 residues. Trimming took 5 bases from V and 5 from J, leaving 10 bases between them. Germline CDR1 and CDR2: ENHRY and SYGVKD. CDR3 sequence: CAISNRVDQPQHF. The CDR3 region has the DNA TGTGCCATCAGTAACAGAGTTGATCAGCCCCAGCATTTT.

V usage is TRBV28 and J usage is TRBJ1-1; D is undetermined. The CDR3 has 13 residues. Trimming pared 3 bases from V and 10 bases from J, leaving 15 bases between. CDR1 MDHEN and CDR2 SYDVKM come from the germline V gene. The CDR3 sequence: CASSLLQPDVAFF. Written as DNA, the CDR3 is TGTGCCAGCAGTTTGTTACAGCCAGATGTAGCTTTCTTT.